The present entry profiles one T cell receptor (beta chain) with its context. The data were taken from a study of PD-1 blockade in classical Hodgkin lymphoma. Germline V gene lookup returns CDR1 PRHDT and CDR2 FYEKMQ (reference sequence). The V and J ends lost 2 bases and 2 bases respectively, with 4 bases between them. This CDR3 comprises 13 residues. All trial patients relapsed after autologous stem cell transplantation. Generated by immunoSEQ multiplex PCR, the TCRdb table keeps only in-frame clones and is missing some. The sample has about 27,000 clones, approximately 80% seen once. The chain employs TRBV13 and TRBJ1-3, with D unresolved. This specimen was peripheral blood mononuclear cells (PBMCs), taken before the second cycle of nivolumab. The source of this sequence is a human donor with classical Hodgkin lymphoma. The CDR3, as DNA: TGTGCCAGCAGCTTATCCCCTGGAAACACCATATATTTT. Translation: CASSLSPGNTIYF.